A single sample is the source of the 30 T cell receptor beta chains below, sequenced in a study of monozygotic twins with inflammatory bowel disease. Each CDR3 protein gets one entry in TCRdb, which reprocessed the 5' RACE reads and gives no DNA. Recorded here are roughly 170,000 distinct CDR3 sequences; the top ten clones represent 6% to 9.5%. Specimen: blood. The receptors stem from a human donor with ulcerative colitis or Crohn's disease, or a healthy co-twin of an affected twin (not recorded which).

CDR3 loop: CASSLAGRQDTQYF. V gene TRBV5-1 combines with J gene TRBJ2-3; TCRdb lists TRBD2, though no DNA is available to test this call. This CDR3 region has 14 residues. Germline V lookup: CDR1 SGHRS, CDR2 YFSETQ.

The chain links TRBV28 to TRBJ2-7; TCRdb's assignment of TRBD1 cannot be checked, as there is no DNA. The CDR3 has 17 amino acids. Per germline, CDR1 MDHEN and CDR2 SYDVKM. Here the CDR3 reads CASSIPPGQGTTYEQYF.

The V gene is TRBV30, the J gene TRBJ1-2. This CDR3 is 12 amino acids long. CDR1 and CDR2 from the germline V gene are GTSNPN and SVGIG (reference sequence). The CDR3 loop is CAWEGLGRGYTF.

The chain employs TRBV5-1 and TRBJ1-1; the D gene TCRdb calls, TRBD1, cannot be checked with no DNA. The CDR3 runs 15 residues. Germline CDR1 SGHRS, CDR2 YFSETQ. This chain's CDR3 is CASSVRTAMNTEAFF.

The rearrangement uses TRBV5-1 and TRBJ2-7; TCRdb outputs TRBD2, but without DNA this stays unchecked. Looked up from germline, CDR1 is SGHRS and CDR2 is YFSETQ. CDR3 length: 13 residues. The CDR3 spells CASRASVFYEQYF. The full variable domain, in which reference TRBV5-1 and TRBJ2-7 provide the parts outside the CDR3, is KAGVTQTPRYLIKTRGQQVTLSCSPISGHRSVSWYQQTPGQGLQFLFEYFSETQRNKGNFPGRFSGRQFSNSRSEMNVSTLELGDSALYLCASRASVFYEQYFGPGTRLTVT.

V and J are TRBV20-1 and TRBJ2-1; lacking DNA, the TRBD2 call made by TCRdb goes unchecked. This CDR3 contains 13 residues. From germline, CDR1 is DFQATT and CDR2 SNEGSKA (reference sequence). CDR3: CSAQTSGGIEQFF.

J is TRBJ2-3 and V is TRBV7-2; lacking DNA, the TRBD1 call made by TCRdb goes unchecked. Per germline, CDR1 SGHTA and CDR2 FQGNSA. The CDR3 is 19 residues long. CDR3 amino acids: CASSLMGGWMGERTDTQYF. The full variable domain, in which reference TRBV7-2 and TRBJ2-3 provide the parts outside the CDR3, is GAGVSQSPSNKVTEKGKDVELRCDPISGHTALYWYRQSLGQGLEFLIYFQGNSAPDKSGLPSDRFSAERTGGSVSTLTIQRTQQEDSAVYLCASSLMGGWMGERTDTQYFGPGTRLTVL.

The chain has TRBV12-3 or TRBV12-4 and TRBJ1-5. This CDR3 spans 14 amino acids. The CDR3: CASRDGGINQPQHF.

The chain is built from TRBV20-1 and TRBJ1-1; TCRdb names TRBD1, which stays unverified in the absence of DNA. This CDR3 has 13 amino acids. Germline values: CDR1 DFQATT, CDR2 SNEGSKA (reference sequence). The CDR3 region is CSAYRAVNTEAFF.

The V call is TRBV19, the J call TRBJ1-5; lacking DNA, the TRBD1 call made by TCRdb goes unchecked. The germline V gene has CDR1 LNHDA and CDR2 SQIVND (reference sequence). CDR3 length: 14 amino acids. The CDR3 sequence: CASSTQTGWQPQHF.

The CDR3 sequence: CSATPASYSNQPQHF. The chain combines TRBV20-1 with TRBJ1-5. Germline-derived CDR1 and CDR2 are DFQATT and SNEGSKA (reference sequence). The CDR3 spans 15 residues.

This chain's CDR3 is CASSLGPDRVATEAFF. J is TRBJ1-1 and V is TRBV5-4; TCRdb's assignment of TRBD1 cannot be checked, as there is no DNA. CDR1 SGHNT and CDR2 YYREEE come from the germline V gene (reference sequence). The CDR3 sequence is 16 residues long.

The rearrangement joins TRBV7-9 to TRBJ2-5; TCRdb names TRBD1, which stays unverified in the absence of DNA. The CDR3 is 15 amino acids. The germline V gene encodes CDR1 SEHNR and CDR2 FQNEAQ (reference sequence). CDR3 protein: CASSKSDRVRETQYF.

The chain is built from TRBV5-1 and TRBJ2-7; TCRdb's assignment of TRBD1 cannot be checked, as there is no DNA. CDR3 length: 15 amino acids. The germline gives CDR1 SGHRS, CDR2 YFSETQ. The CDR3 sequence: CASSLGGGQGYEQYF.

The chain is built from TRBV11-2 and TRBJ1-2. CDR1 and CDR2 from the germline V gene are SGHAT and FQNNGV. The CDR3 runs 12 residues. The CDR3 loop reads CASSLGQGVYTF.

This sequence joins TRBV12-3 or TRBV12-4 and TRBJ2-2; without DNA, the TCRdb call of TRBD2 cannot be checked. The CDR3 length is 15 residues. CDR3 region: CASSLEAGRTGELFF.

This chain joins TRBV4-3 and TRBJ2-5; with no DNA, the TCRdb D assignment of TRBD1 cannot be verified. This CDR3 has 14 residues. In germline, CDR1 is LGHNA, CDR2 YSLEER. The CDR3 reads CASSQDSGMETQYF.

The V call is TRBV20-1, the J call TRBJ2-5; TCRdb selects TRBD1, and the lack of DNA leaves this call unchecked. Germline assignment: CDR1 DFQATT and CDR2 SNEGSKA (reference sequence). The CDR3 consists of 15 residues. The CDR3 reads CSARDERGRKETQYF.

The V gene is TRBV7-2, the J gene TRBJ2-3. Germline CDR1 is SGHTA and CDR2 is FQGNSA. This CDR3 is built from 15 residues. The CDR3 loop reads CASSLARISTDTQYF.

V and J are TRBV28 and TRBJ2-7; the TRBD1 assignment by TCRdb is unverifiable without DNA. The CDR3 is 17 residues long. In germline, CDR1 is MDHEN, CDR2 SYDVKM. CDR3 region: CASSSIFPWDRTYEQYF.

The genes are TRBV5-6 and TRBJ1-2; the D gene TCRdb calls, TRBD1, cannot be checked with no DNA. Germline V gene lookup returns CDR1 SGHDT and CDR2 YYEEEE. The CDR3 contains 15 residues. This CDR3 reads CASSSPRGENYGYTF.

The chain has TRBV12-3 or TRBV12-4 and TRBJ1-1. This CDR3 is 11 amino acids long. CDR3 protein: CASTYRKGAFF.

The J gene is TRBJ2-7, the V gene TRBV10-2. The V gene's germline CDR1 is WSHSY and CDR2 SAAADI. This CDR3 has 14 residues. CDR3 in amino acids: CASSEVWGSYEQYF.

This rearrangement joins TRBV20-1 to TRBJ2-5. CDR1 and CDR2 (germline): DFQATT, SNEGSKA (reference sequence). This CDR3 contains 16 residues. Here the CDR3 reads CSARALAVTQGETQYF.

The chain carries TRBV12-5 and TRBJ2-5; the TRBD2 assignment by TCRdb is unverifiable without DNA. This CDR3 contains 14 residues. Germline CDR1 reads LGHNT; CDR2 reads FRNRAP. The CDR3 region is CASGTGLAQETQYF. The whole variable domain, remainder taken from reference TRBV12-5 and TRBJ2-5, is DARVTQTPRHKVTEMGQEVTMRCQPILGHNTVFWYRQTMMQGLELLAYFRNRAPLDDSGMPKDRFSAEMPDATLATLKIQPSEPRDSAVYFCASGTGLAQETQYFGPGTRLLVL.

The chain carries TRBV11-3 and TRBJ2-1; without DNA, the TCRdb call of TRBD2 cannot be checked. The germline V gene encodes CDR1 SGHNT and CDR2 YENEEA. The CDR3 totals 16 residues. The CDR3 loop is CASSSSLAGGKNEQFF.

The chain uses TRBV7-2 and TRBJ2-7. Germline V gene data show CDR1 as SGHTA and CDR2 as FQGNSA. This CDR3 is 15 amino acids long. CDR3 amino acids: CASSISGVVTYEQYF.

The chain is built from TRBV6-6 and TRBJ1-5; the D gene TCRdb calls, TRBD1, cannot be checked with no DNA. The CDR3 is 13 residues long. Germline assignment: CDR1 MNHNY and CDR2 SVGAGI (reference sequence). CDR3 sequence reads: CATRGQINQPQHF.

This sequence joins TRBV20-1 and TRBJ2-7; without DNA, the TCRdb call of TRBD2 cannot be checked. CDR1 DFQATT and CDR2 SNEGSKA come from the germline V gene (reference sequence). CDR3 length equals 15 residues. CDR3 residues: CSAPRAGRVGYEQYF.

The V gene is TRBV27, the J gene TRBJ2-7; TCRdb's D gene call, TRBD1, goes unchecked for lack of DNA. CDR3 length: 13 residues. Germline lookup yields CDR1 MNHEY and CDR2 SMNVEV (reference sequence). The CDR3 protein is CASSFLQGYEQYF.